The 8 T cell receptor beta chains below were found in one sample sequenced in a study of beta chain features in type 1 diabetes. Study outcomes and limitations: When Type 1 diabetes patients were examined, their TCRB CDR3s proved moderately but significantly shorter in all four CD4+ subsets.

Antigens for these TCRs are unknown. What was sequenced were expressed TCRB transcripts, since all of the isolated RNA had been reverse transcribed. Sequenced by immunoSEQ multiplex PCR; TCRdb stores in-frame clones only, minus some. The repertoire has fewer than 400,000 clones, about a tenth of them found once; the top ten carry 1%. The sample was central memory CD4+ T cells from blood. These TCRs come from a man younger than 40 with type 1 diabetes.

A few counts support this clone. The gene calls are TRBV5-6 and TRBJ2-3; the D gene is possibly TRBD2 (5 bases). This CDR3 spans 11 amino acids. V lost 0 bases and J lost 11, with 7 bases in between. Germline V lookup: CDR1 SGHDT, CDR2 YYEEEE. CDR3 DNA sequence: TGTGCCAGCAGCTTGGTTGCGGGGCAGTATTTT. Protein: CASSLVAGQYF.

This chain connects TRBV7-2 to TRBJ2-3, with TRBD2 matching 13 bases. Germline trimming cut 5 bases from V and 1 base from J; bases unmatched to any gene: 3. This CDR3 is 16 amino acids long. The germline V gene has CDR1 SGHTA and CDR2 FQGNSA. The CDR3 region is CASSPGLAGGTDTQYF. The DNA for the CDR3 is TGTGCCAGCAGCCCCGGACTAGCGGGGGGCACAGATACGCAGTATTTT.

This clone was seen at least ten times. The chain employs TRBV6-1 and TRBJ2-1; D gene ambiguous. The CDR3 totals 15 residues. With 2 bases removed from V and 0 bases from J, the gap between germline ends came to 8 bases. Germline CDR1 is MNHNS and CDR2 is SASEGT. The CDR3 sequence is CASSESVGSYNEQFF. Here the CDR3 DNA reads TGTGCCAGCAGTGAATCAGTGGGCTCCTACAATGAGCAGTTCTTC.

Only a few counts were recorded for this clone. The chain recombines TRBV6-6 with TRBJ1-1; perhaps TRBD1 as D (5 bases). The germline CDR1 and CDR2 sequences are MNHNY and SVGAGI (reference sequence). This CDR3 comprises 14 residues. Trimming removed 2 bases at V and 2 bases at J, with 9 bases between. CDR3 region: CASSYQGINTEAFF. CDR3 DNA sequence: TGTGCCAGCAGTTACCAGGGAATAAACACTGAAGCTTTCTTT.

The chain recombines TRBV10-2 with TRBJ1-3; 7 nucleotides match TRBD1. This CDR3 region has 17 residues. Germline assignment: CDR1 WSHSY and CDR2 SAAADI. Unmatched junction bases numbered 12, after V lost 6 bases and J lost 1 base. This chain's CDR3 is CASSQGGRGESGNTIYF. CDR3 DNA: TGCGCCAGCAGCCAGGGAGGCAGGGGGGAGTCTGGAAACACCATATATTTT.

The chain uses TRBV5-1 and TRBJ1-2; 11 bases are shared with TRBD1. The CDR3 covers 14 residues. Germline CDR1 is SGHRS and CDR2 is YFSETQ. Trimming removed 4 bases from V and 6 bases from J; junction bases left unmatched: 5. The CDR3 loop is CASSSGTGGDGYTF. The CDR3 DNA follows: TGCGCCAGCAGCAGCGGGACAGGGGGAGATGGCTACACCTTC.

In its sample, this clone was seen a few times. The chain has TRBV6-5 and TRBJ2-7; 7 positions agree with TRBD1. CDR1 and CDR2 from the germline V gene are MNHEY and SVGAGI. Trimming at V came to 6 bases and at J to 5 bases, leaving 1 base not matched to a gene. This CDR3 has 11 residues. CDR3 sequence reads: CASRDRDEQYF. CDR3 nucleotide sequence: TGTGCCAGCAGAGACAGGGACGAGCAGTACTTC.

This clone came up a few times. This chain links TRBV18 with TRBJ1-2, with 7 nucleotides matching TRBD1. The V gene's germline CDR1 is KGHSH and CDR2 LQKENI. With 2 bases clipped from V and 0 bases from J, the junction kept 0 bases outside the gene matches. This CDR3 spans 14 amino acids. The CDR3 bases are TGTGCCAGCTCACCAACAGGGGCTAACTATGGCTACACCTTC. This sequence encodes CASSPTGANYGYTF. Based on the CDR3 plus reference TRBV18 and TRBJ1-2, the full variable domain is NAGVMQNPRHLVRRRGQEARLRCSPMKGHSHVYWYRQLPEEGLKFMVYLQKENIIDESGMPKERFSAEFPKEGPSILRIQQVVRGDSAAYFCASSPTGANYGYTFGSGTRLTVV.